This T cell receptor beta chain was captured in a study of glioma-infiltrating T cells listed by TCRdb under 2016. Some background on the complete study: The study sequenced TCR alpha- and beta-chain repertoires from glioma tissue, from non-neoplastic brain tissue and from matched peripheral blood mononuclear cells. Each tissue-infiltrating repertoire was compared with the same patient's peripheral blood repertoire to measure divergence between tissue and blood T-cell populations. The paired cohort was made up of three low-grade glioma patients, fewer than 10 primary glioblastoma patients and three non-glioma patients who contributed non-neoplastic brain tissue. Results the study describes overall, beyond this receptor: Very few CDR3 sequences were found to be shared between tissue and blood, and this scarcity was attributed to high CDR3 diversity and limited sampling. Small numbers underpinned the group comparisons: eight or nine glioblastoma patients, three low-grade glioma patients and three non-neoplastic patients. VJ-independent divergence between tissue and blood was lower than expected in non-neoplastic patients but higher than expected in all gliomas, particularly low-grade gliomas.

This clonotype was observed many times. What this receptor recognizes is not known. One base away there is no much larger clone; base qualities are not given. TCR alpha and beta CDR3 regions were amplified with the iRepertoire nested amplicon-rescue multiplex PCR (arm-PCR) platform from RNA. One-step reverse transcription and amplification used roughly 100-400 ng of tissue mRNA or PBMC total RNA as input. Following bead purification, Illumina adapters were added through a secondary multiplex PCR, and the libraries were then gel-purified between 200 and 400 bp. Libraries carried internal 6-nucleotide barcodes used for demultiplexing. Libraries were sequenced on an Illumina MiSeq with 2x220 or 2x250 nucleotide paired-end reads. Under the source paper's analysis protocol: FLASH 1.2.11 was used to merge paired reads, and BWA-MEM then aligned the reads to the GRCh37 human genome before TRA and TRB reads were extracted. For V and J assignment, an IMGT-derived reference of cassette sequences and CDR3 motifs that included pseudogenes was used. Three-frame translation of reads was performed, and productive CDR3s were defined as those with a C...FGXG motif and no stop codons. A clonotype was defined as a unique combination of a V-J cassette pair and a CDR3 amino acid sequence. Hamming distance filtering was applied to reads, with thresholds set by the sequence error rate of each sample in mapped regions. The raw public data were reprocessed by TCRdb itself: fastp quality trimming at Q25, MiXCR clonotype calling, in-frame beta chains only. CDR3 protein duplicates are merged, each entry listing the most common genes and DNA. What appears here as the V and J calls and clone size reflects TCRdb's work, not the paper's. The sample records around 43,000 distinct CDR3 sequences, 20% to 25% of which are singletons. Around 6.3% of the sample comes from the top ten.

V sheds 1 base and J sheds 2 bases, leaving 10 bases between their ends. As encoded in the germline V gene, CDR1 is SGHDN while CDR2 is FVKESK. The CDR3 contains 15 residues, cysteine and phenylalanine counted. The DNA shown is the 45-base CDR3, in frame from base 1. This sequence uses TRBV14 and TRBJ2-3; 6 matching bases give a weak D call of TRBD2. This receptor was identified in a human donor with low-grade glioma or glioblastoma, undergoing nonglioma brain surgery, or in good health (not recorded which). The sample taken for sequencing was glioma tissue, nonneoplastic brain tissue, or PBMCs (not recorded which). The CDR3: CASSQVGGFTDTQYF. The nucleotide sequence reads TGTGCCAGCAGCCAAGTGGGAGGCTTCACAGATACGCAGTATTTT.